The rows below give T cell receptor beta chains drawn from one sample of a study of identical twins. TCRdb reanalysed the 5' RACE reads using MiXCR and keeps one entry per CDR3 protein. Among about 530,000 distinct CDR3 sequences, approximately 14% were seen once, and the ten largest hold roughly 0.43%. The same specimen was also included in a second study, on yellow fever vaccine responses in identical twins.

Sequences were obtained from CD4+ T cells sorted from blood. Receptors were obtained from a woman under 30 in good health. Both conserved end residues are part of each CDR3. A D gene is named only where the DNA matches it firmly. Clone size is given for some rows only: seen once, a few or many times, or a class if the clone is expanded.

clone_size j_call v_call d_call cdr3_aa cdr3_nt
NA TRBJ2-3 TRBV5-1 NA CASSLAGSLDTQYF TGCGCCAGCAGCTTGGCCGGTAGCTTGGATACGCAGTATTTT
many TRBJ2-1 TRBV10-3 NA CAITPGTLNGNEQFF TGTGCCATCACCCCCGGGACCCTTAATGGCAATGAGCAGTTCTTC
NA TRBJ2-3 TRBV29-1 NA CSFLPKGFRTDTQYF TGCAGCTTCCTACCTAAGGGGTTTCGCACAGATACGCAGTATTTT
many TRBJ2-2 TRBV29-1 NA CSVVRGASPNTGELFF TGCAGCGTTGTTAGGGGGGCCTCCCCGAACACCGGGGAGCTGTTTTTT
NA TRBJ2-7 TRBV12-3/TRBV12-4 NA CASRPTGGGYEQYF TGTGCCAGCAGACCAACCGGGGGCGGTTACGAGCAGTACTTC
NA TRBJ1-1 TRBV5-1 NA CASSGEIQVNTEAFF TGCGCCAGCAGCGGGGAGATACAGGTGAACACTGAAGCTTTCTTT
few TRBJ2-4 TRBV6-5 NA CASSYSSLAKNIQYF TGTGCCAGCAGTTACTCGTCCCTAGCCAAAAACATTCAGTACTTC
NA TRBJ2-3 TRBV20-1 NA CSAQKPSTDTQYF TGCAGTGCCCAGAAGCCTAGCACAGATACGCAGTATTTT
few TRBJ2-1 TRBV7-3 NA CASSFHSSSPSYNEQFF TGTGCCAGCAGCTTTCATTCTTCCTCTCCCTCCTACAATGAGCAGTTCTTC
once TRBJ2-3 TRBV20-1 TRBD2 CSAVAGGPTDTQYF TGCAGTGCTGTAGCGGGGGGGCCGACAGATACGCAGTATTTT
NA TRBJ1-2 TRBV12-3/TRBV12-4 NA CASSLGRSINYGYTF TGTGCCAGCAGTTTGGGACGCAGCATTAACTATGGCTACACCTTC
few TRBJ2-2 TRBV11-2 NA CASSLRSEFSTAGELFF TGTGCCAGCAGCTTAAGAAGCGAGTTCTCTACCGCCGGGGAGCTGTTTTTT
NA TRBJ2-2 TRBV6-1 NA CASSEAPRTNTGELFF TGTGCCAGCAGTGAAGCGCCAAGGACGAACACCGGGGAGCTGTTTTTT
NA TRBJ2-1 TRBV18 NA CASSSTTSSYNEQFF TGTGCCAGCTCATCAACAACAAGCTCCTACAATGAGCAGTTCTTC
many TRBJ1-1 TRBV12-3/TRBV12-4 TRBD1 CASSLASGTVEAFF TGTGCCAGCAGTTTAGCATCCGGGACAGTTGAAGCTTTCTTT
NA TRBJ2-1 TRBV28 TRBD2 CAIRLAGGHKQFF TGTGCCATCCGACTAGCGGGAGGTCACAAGCAGTTCTTC
few TRBJ2-1 TRBV11-3 NA CASSLELGAHNEQFF TGTGCCAGCAGCTTAGAACTAGGGGCACACAATGAGCAGTTCTTC
few TRBJ2-7 TRBV27 NA CASSFGREYEQYF TGTGCCAGCAGTTTCGGCAGGGAATACGAGCAGTACTTC
few TRBJ2-5 TRBV5-6 TRBD1 CASSLGRFGQGYSF TGTGCCAGCAGCTTGGGAAGATTTGGACAGGGCTATTCCTTC
NA TRBJ2-1 TRBV10-2 TRBD2 CASSGGGTSGYNEQFF TGCGCCAGCAGTGGGGGGGGGACTAGCGGTTACAATGAGCAGTTCTTC
NA TRBJ2-3 TRBV5-1 TRBD2 CASSLRLAGNQETDTQYF TGCGCCAGCAGCTTGCGACTAGCGGGTAACCAGGAAACAGATACGCAGTATTTT
many TRBJ1-1 TRBV10-1 NA CASSEAQGEAFF TGCGCCAGCAGTGAGGCACAGGGTGAAGCTTTCTTT
NA TRBJ1-1 TRBV5-1 NA CASSWSEGKEAFF TGCGCCAGCAGCTGGAGTGAGGGGAAAGAAGCTTTCTTT
few TRBJ2-3 TRBV5-1 NA CASSLVGGDLTDTQYF TGCGCCAGCAGCTTGGTAGGCGGGGATCTCACAGATACGCAGTATTTT
NA TRBJ2-1 TRBV20-1 NA CSAYTSSYNEQFF TGCAGTGCCTACACGAGCTCCTACAATGAGCAGTTCTTC
few TRBJ2-1 TRBV5-1 NA CASSSASGFLENEQFF TGCGCCAGCAGCTCCGCATCAGGGTTTTTGGAAAATGAGCAGTTCTTC
few TRBJ2-6 TRBV20-1 NA CSAVPGQLSGANVLTF TGCAGTGCTGTCCCGGGACAACTTTCTGGGGCCAACGTCCTGACTTTC
few TRBJ2-1 TRBV28 TRBD2 CASSPSGRASFF TGTGCCAGCAGCCCGAGCGGGAGGGCCTCTTTCTTC
NA TRBJ1-2 TRBV5-1 TRBD1 CASSSTGASEGGYTF TGCGCCAGCAGTTCGACAGGGGCCTCGGAGGGAGGCTACACCTTC
NA TRBJ2-4 TRBV12-3/TRBV12-4 TRBD2 CASRLQTAGGIAKNIQYF TGTGCCAGCAGACTACAAACGGCGGGGGGGATAGCCAAAAACATTCAGTACTTC
NA TRBJ2-1 TRBV27 TRBD2 CASSLRATSGPSGNEQFF TGTGCCAGCAGTTTACGGGCCACTAGCGGGCCTTCTGGGAATGAGCAGTTCTTC
NA TRBJ2-2 TRBV5-5 NA CASSAGDMVTGELFF TGTGCCAGCAGCGCCGGGGATATGGTCACCGGGGAGCTGTTTTTT
NA TRBJ2-1 TRBV9 TRBD2 CASSVSSGPGLAGSYNEQFF TGTGCCAGCAGCGTAAGTTCGGGGCCGGGACTAGCGGGGTCCTACAATGAGCAGTTCTTC
NA TRBJ2-1 TRBV20-1 NA CSARLPGNEQFF TGCAGTGCTAGACTCCCGGGCAATGAGCAGTTCTTC
many TRBJ2-7 TRBV29-1 TRBD1 CSVRLQGDPYEQYF TGCAGCGTAAGACTACAGGGGGATCCCTACGAGCAGTACTTC
few TRBJ2-4 TRBV15 NA CATAERAEVAKNIQYF TGTGCCACCGCAGAACGGGCAGAGGTGGCCAAAAACATTCAGTACTTC
few TRBJ1-1 TRBV5-1 NA CASSPGGARGTEAFF TGCGCCAGCAGCCCCGGAGGGGCGCGTGGCACTGAAGCTTTCTTT
NA TRBJ2-5 TRBV12-3/TRBV12-4 TRBD1 CASRTGAQETQYF TGTGCCAGCAGGACAGGGGCACAAGAGACCCAGTACTTC